This T cell receptor (beta chain) stems from a study of CD8 T cells in ankylosing spondylitis. Regarding the study as a whole: Earlier authors reported some of these motif variants in reactive arthritis synovial fluid and blood. Disease-linked clones reportedly concentrated significantly in matched ankylosing spondylitis synovial fluid.

This clonotype came up a few times. The antigen is unknown. CDR1 and CDR2 (germline): SEHNR, FQNEAQ (reference sequence). V lost 6 bases and J lost 6; bases outside the gene matches: 5. This CDR3 has 12 amino acids. TCRdb ran MiXCR on the 5' RACE reads and lists one entry per CDR3 protein. The top ten hold about a third of the sample, which has a few hundred thousand distinct CDR3 sequences, 15% to 20% seen once. J is TRBJ2-7 and V is TRBV7-9; 7 bases map to TRBD1. The receptor was isolated from a male donor with ankylosing spondylitis or in good health (not recorded which). Sequencing was performed on blood, either unsorted or a sorted T cell fraction (not recorded which). DNA for the CDR3: TGTGCCAGCAGATCGACAGGGATCGAGCAGTACTTC. This codes for CASRSTGIEQYF.